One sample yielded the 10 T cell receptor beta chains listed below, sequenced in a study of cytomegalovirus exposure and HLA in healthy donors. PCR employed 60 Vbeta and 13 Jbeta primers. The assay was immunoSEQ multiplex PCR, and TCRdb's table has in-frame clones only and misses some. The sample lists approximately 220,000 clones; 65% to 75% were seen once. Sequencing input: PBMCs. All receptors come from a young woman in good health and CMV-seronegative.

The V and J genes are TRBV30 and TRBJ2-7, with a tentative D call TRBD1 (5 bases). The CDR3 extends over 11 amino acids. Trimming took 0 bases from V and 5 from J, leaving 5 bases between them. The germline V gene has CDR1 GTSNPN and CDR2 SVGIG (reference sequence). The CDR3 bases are TGTGCCTGGAGTGTGGGGCACGAGCAGTACTTC. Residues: CAWSVGHEQYF. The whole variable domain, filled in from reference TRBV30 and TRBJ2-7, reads SQTIHQWPATLVQPVGSPLSLECTVEGTSNPNLYWYRQAAGRGLQLLFYSVGIGQISSEVPQNLSASRPQDRQFILSSKKLLLSDSGFYLCAWSVGHEQYFGPGTRLTVT.

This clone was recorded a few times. The CDR3 reads CACDRGVNQPQHF. The CDR3 DNA reads TGTGCCTGCGACAGGGGAGTCAATCAGCCCCAGCATTTT. J is TRBJ1-5 and V is TRBV30, with TRBD1 identical over 8 bases. The CDR3 length is 13 residues. CDR1 is GTSNPN, CDR2 SVGIG, per germline (reference sequence). V dropped 6 bases and J dropped 3; count of bases not matched to a gene: 4.

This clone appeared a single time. The CDR3 sequence is CSVEKADQEVDTQYF. For the CDR3, the DNA is TGCAGCGTTGAAAAGGCAGACCAGGAAGTAGATACGCAGTATTTT. The gene calls are TRBV29-1 and TRBJ2-3; D ambiguous. V lost 2 bases and J 5 bases, leaving 17 bases between the germline ends. The CDR3 is made up of 15 amino acids. Germline V gene data show CDR1 as SQVTM and CDR2 as ANQGSEA.

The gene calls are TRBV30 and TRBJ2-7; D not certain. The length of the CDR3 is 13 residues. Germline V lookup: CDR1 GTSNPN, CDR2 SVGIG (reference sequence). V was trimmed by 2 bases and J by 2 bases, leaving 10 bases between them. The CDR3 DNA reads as TGTGCCTGGAGTTCCGGTCATACCTACGAGCAGTACTTC. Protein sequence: CAWSSGHTYEQYF. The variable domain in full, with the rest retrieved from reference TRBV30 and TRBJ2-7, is SQTIHQWPATLVQPVGSPLSLECTVEGTSNPNLYWYRQAAGRGLQLLFYSVGIGQISSEVPQNLSASRPQDRQFILSSKKLLLSDSGFYLCAWSSGHTYEQYFGPGTRLTVT.

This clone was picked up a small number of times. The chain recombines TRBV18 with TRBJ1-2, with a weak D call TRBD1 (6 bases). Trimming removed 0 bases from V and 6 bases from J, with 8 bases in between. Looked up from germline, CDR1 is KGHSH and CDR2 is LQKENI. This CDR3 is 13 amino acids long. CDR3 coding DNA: TGTGCCAGCTCACCACCGGGACATAATGGCTACACCTTC. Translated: CASSPPGHNGYTF.

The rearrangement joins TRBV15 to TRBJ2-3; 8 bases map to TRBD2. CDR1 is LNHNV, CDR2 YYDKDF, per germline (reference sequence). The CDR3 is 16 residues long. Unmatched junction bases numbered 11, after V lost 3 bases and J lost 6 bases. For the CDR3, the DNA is TGTGCCACCAGCAGGGATAGCGGGGAGGGTTTGGATACGCAGTATTTT. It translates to CATSRDSGEGLDTQYF. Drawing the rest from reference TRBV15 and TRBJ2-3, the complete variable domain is DAMVIQNPRYQVTQFGKPVTLSCSQTLNHNVMYWYQQKSSQAPKLLFHYYDKDFNNEADTPDNFQSRRPNTSFCFLDIRSPGLGDTAMYLCATSRDSGEGLDTQYFGPGTRLTVL.

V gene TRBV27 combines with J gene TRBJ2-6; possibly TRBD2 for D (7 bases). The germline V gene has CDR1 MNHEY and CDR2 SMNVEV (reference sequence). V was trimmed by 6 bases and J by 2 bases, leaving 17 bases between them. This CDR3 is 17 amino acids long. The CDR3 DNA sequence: TGTGCCAGCAGCACCCTAAAGGGGGGGACTGGGGCCAACGTCCTGACTTTC. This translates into CASSTLKGGTGANVLTF.

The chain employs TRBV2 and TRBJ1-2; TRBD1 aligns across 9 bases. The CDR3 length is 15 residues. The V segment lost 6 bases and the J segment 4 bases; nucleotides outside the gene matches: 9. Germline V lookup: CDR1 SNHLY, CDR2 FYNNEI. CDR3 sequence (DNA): TGTGCCAGCAGGATAGGGACAGGGATACGCTATGGCTACACCTTC. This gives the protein CASRIGTGIRYGYTF.

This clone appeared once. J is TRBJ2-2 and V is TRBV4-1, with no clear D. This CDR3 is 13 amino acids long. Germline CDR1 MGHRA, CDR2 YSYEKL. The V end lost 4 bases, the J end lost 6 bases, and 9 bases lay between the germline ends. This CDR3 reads CASSLKLPGELFF. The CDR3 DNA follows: TGCGCCAGCAGCCTAAAACTACCCGGGGAGCTGTTTTTT.

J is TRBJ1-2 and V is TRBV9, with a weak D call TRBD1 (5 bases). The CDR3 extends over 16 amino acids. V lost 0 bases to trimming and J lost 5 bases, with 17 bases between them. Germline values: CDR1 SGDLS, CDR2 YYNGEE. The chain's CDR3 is CASSVGAGVGRYGYTF. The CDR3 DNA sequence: TGTGCCAGCAGCGTAGGTGCGGGGGTTGGAAGGTATGGCTACACCTTC.